The 10 T cell receptor beta chains given below trace back to one sample, sequenced in a study of blood T cell repertoires in COVID-19 (dated by TCRdb to the early 2020s). The library came from the immunoSEQ multiplex PCR assay. This immuneACCESS table, as held by TCRdb, lists in-frame sequences with V and J called but not all clones. Of the missing ones, under half trace to an unresolved V gene in checked studies; the others have no known cause. The sample includes under 500,000 clones, with roughly 85% observed a single time. The ten largest make up almost 2% of the sample. Material for sequencing was PBMCs or T cells enriched from blood (not recorded which). The receptor source for this set is a woman between 18 and 30 years old with acute COVID-19.

The rearrangement uses TRBV24-1 and TRBJ2-5; possible D gene TRBD1, 5 bases. The germline gives CDR1 KGHDR, CDR2 SFDVKD. The CDR3 covers 13 residues. V lost 4 bases and J lost 5, with 10 bases in between. The CDR3 sequence is CATSDRYRETQYF. CDR3 sequence (DNA): TGTGCCACCAGTGACCGATACAGGGAGACCCAGTACTTC.

About this clone itself: The sample carries other DNA sequences with the same CDR3. This sequence joins TRBV9 and TRBJ2-7; D gene ambiguous. Germline V gives CDR1 SGDLS, CDR2 YYNGEE. CDR3 size: 12 residues. Between the trimmed V and J ends, which lost 2 bases and 5 bases, there was a span of 8 bases. Here the CDR3 DNA reads TGTGCCAGCAGCGTCGGCGGTAACGAGCAGTACTTC. This translates into CASSVGGNEQYF.

This rearrangement joins TRBV7-9 to TRBJ1-4, with TRBD1 identical over 9 bases. The CDR3 is 16 residues long. CDR1 is SEHNR, CDR2 FQNEAQ, per germline (reference sequence). Trimming took 0 bases from V and 8 from J; bases not matched to a gene: 7. CDR3 amino acids: CASSLARTGAQEKLFF. The CDR3 region has the DNA TGTGCCAGCAGCTTAGCGAGGACAGGGGCCCAGGAAAAACTGTTTTTT.

In the case of this clone: Germline is not matched at one junction end, which may reflect a read error. This chain uses TRBV7-8 with TRBJ2-3, with 11 positions matching TRBD2. The CDR3 length is 13 residues. CDR1 is SGHVS, CDR2 FQNEAQ, per germline. The CDR3 loop reads CASSLALAGGPNF. The CDR3 nucleotides are TGTGCCAGCAGCTTAGCGTTAGCGGGGGGGCCGAATTTT.

The rearrangement links TRBV6-5 to TRBJ1-1; no firm D call. The CDR3 runs to 13 residues. The germline V gene has CDR1 MNHEY and CDR2 SVGAGI. Trimming pared 4 bases from V and 0 bases from J, leaving 6 bases between. The CDR3 loop is CASSSNLNTEAFF. The CDR3 nucleotides read TGTGCCAGCAGTTCGAACTTGAACACTGAAGCTTTCTTT.

This CDR3 reads CASSLEGAEAFF. The CDR3, as DNA: TGTGCCAGCAGCTTAGAGGGGGCCGAAGCTTTCTTT. The chain links TRBV7-9 to TRBJ1-1, with 7 bases fitting TRBD1. V lost 1 base to trimming and J lost 8 bases; unmatched junction nucleotides: 1. This CDR3 comprises 12 residues. Germline V gene lookup returns CDR1 SEHNR and CDR2 FQNEAQ (reference sequence).

V and J are TRBV5-1 and TRBJ2-7; D gene ambiguous. CDR3 size: 11 residues. Looked up from germline, CDR1 is SGHRS and CDR2 is YFSETQ. V lost 6 bases and J lost 3, with 7 bases in between. The CDR3 DNA reads TGCGCCAGCAATGGGCACTACGAGCAGTACTTC. It translates to CASNGHYEQYF.

The chain uses TRBV3-1 (or the pseudogene TRBV3-2) and TRBJ1-1; D unresolved. The CDR3 has 15 residues. CDR1 and CDR2 from the germline V gene are LGHDT and YNNKEL (reference sequence). Deletions cut 0 bases from V and 3 bases from J, with 11 bases between. The CDR3: CASSQDRIGDTEAFF. The CDR3, as DNA: TGTGCCAGCAGCCAAGACCGGATCGGGGACACTGAAGCTTTCTTT.

The chain has TRBV6-4 and TRBJ1-1; tentatively, D is TRBD1 (5 bases). The CDR3 sequence is 14 residues long. Trimming removed 5 bases from V and 1 base from J, with 11 bases in between. CDR1 MRHNA and CDR2 SNTAGT come from the germline V gene. CDR3 loop: CASSRDFWNTEAFF. The DNA for the CDR3 is TGTGCCAGCAGTAGGGACTTTTGGAACACTGAAGCTTTCTTT.

The gene calls are TRBV28 and TRBJ1-5, with D possibly being TRBD1 (6 bases). Germline-derived CDR1 and CDR2 are MDHEN and SYDVKM. V was pared by 6 bases and J by 4 bases, with 19 bases between. The CDR3 spans 16 residues. The CDR3 DNA reads as TGTGCCAGCAGCTCCGCCCACAGGGAACCTAATCAGCCCCAGCATTTT. The encoded protein is CASSSAHREPNQPQHF.